This T cell receptor beta chain was obtained from a study of type 1 and type 2 diabetes patients (dated by TCRdb to the mid-2010s). A note on the overall study: About 9 type 1 diabetes patients, a few type 2 diabetes patients and roughly 6 nondiabetic controls, all recruited in China, made up the cohort. Throughout the study, CD4 or CD8 MicroBeads on MACS columns were used to positively select CD4+ and CD8+ T cells from PBMCs. The whole study generated 18,976,912 paired-end reads. The study used high-throughput sequencing to profile TCRbeta repertoires and compare individuals with type 1 diabetes, type 2 diabetes and no diabetes. Type 2 diabetes patients were used as a disease comparison group for the type 1 diabetes patients. Similar V gene usage was observed when approximately 20-cycle and roughly 25-cycle amplification were compared, suggesting similar primer efficiencies and random PCR bias. Paired-end sequencing of TCRbeta libraries was performed on Illumina HiSeq 2000 or MiSeq instruments. The research as a whole found: Only a limited number of T2D and control samples were sequenced, so some T1D-only HECs might also appear in more T2D or control samples. Type 2 diabetes patients had few highly-expanded CD4+ clones, median one, accounting for a median roughly 3.9% of reads. Type 2 diabetes repertoires showed high diversity, significantly greater than type 1 diabetes repertoires in both CD4+ and CD8+ T cells. Highly correlated V and J gene usage patterns were observed for type 2 diabetes and control samples, with an average of roughly 0.97 between samples. The study groups were not matched for age and gender, which could bias interpretation.

TCRdb lists the instrument as Illumina MiSeq. TCRbeta CDR3 amplification used genomic DNA from the sorted T cell subsets as template. Multiplex PCR with 30 forward and 13 reverse primers amplified the TCRbeta CDR3 region. PCR products were purified with AMPure XP beads, after which indices and adaptors were added in a second approximately 25-cycle PCR. Before sequencing, the QIAquick Gel Extraction Kit was used to gel-purify the libraries. The published analysis was carried out like this. Paired-end reads were merged with FLASH and aligned to IMGT V, D and J germline references using IgBLAST. After reads whose alignment identity to germline references fell below 70% were discarded, about 11 million reads remained study-wide. CDR3 boundaries, reading frame and productivity were assigned according to IMGT definitions. Highly-expanded clones were defined as clones making up 1% or more of reads, and normalized Shannon entropy was used to measure diversity. Unpaired two-tailed t-tests were used to test for differences in Shannon entropy between groups. TCRdb passed the public sequencing reads through fastp at Q25 and MiXCR, retaining productive beta sequences. Every distinct CDR3 protein forms one entry, paired with its most common genes and DNA. The V and J calls were not made by the authors but by TCRdb's processing. The sample has about 290,000 distinct CDR3 sequences on record, around 47% of them singletons. The ten largest clonotypes hold roughly 13% of the sample.

About this clonotype: The antigen this receptor binds is unknown. No much larger clone exists at a distance of one base, and base qualities are not known.

All diabetic patients met standard classification criteria for type 1 or type 2 diabetes, with glucose and C-peptide assessed by WHO-recommended methods. Donors with other autoimmune diseases or infections within the previous four weeks were excluded from participation. From each participant, around 10 milliliters of peripheral blood were collected. LymphoPrep density separation was used to isolate PBMCs. Measured from the cysteine to the phenylalanine, the CDR3 is 12 residues long. The read is trimmed to its CDR3 DNA, 36 bases read in frame from base 1. Taken from the germline V gene (reference sequence), the CDR1 and CDR2 loops are MNHNY and SVGAGI. The V and J ends are trimmed by 6 bases and 6 bases, leaving 11 bases between them.

The sequence came from a man between 18 and 35 years old with type 2 diabetes. The specimen was peripheral blood mononuclear cells (PBMCs). The V and J genes are TRBV6-6 and TRBJ1-1; TRBD1 is perhaps the D gene, given 6 matching bases. The CDR3 here reads CASRRTEAEAFF. The DNA reads as follows: TGTGCCAGCAGACGGACAGAAGCTGAAGCTTTCTTT.